What follows are 25 T cell receptor beta chains derived from one specimen sequenced in a study of shared clonotypes between healthy human individuals. Profiled with immunoSEQ multiplex PCR; TCRdb holds only in-frame clones, not every one. This table has over 1.4 million clones, around 97% appearing once. The source material was naive CD4+ T cells sorted from blood. Subset meaning: CD45RA+ positively selected. The receptor set was obtained from a man aged 25 to 40 in good health.

The genes are TRBV9 and TRBJ2-5; 12 bases fit TRBD2. The length of the CDR3 is 14 residues. Germline trimming cut 4 bases from V and 5 bases from J; bases unmatched to any gene: 3. CDR1 and CDR2 from the germline V gene are SGDLS and YYNGEE. The CDR3 sequence: CASSLGTSGETQYF. CDR3 in DNA: TGTGCCAGCAGCCTGGGGACTAGCGGGGAGACCCAGTACTTC.

This sequence joins TRBV11-2 and TRBJ2-1, with a weak D call TRBD2 (6 bases). V was cut by 0 bases and J by 4 bases, with 13 bases left in between. Germline CDR1 SGHAT, CDR2 FQNNGV. The CDR3 spans 16 residues. The CDR3 reads CASSLEGLTMYNEQFF. CDR3 DNA sequence: TGTGCCAGCAGCTTAGAGGGACTGACGATGTACAATGAGCAGTTCTTC.

This chain connects TRBV28 to TRBJ1-1; maybe TRBD1 (6 bases). Germline-derived CDR1 and CDR2 are MDHEN and SYDVKM. Trimming took off 3 bases at V and 1 base at J, with 12 bases between the two ends. The length of the CDR3 is 15 residues. The CDR3 protein is CASSFYGGGNTEAFF. For the CDR3, the DNA is TGTGCCAGCAGTTTCTATGGGGGCGGGAACACTGAAGCTTTCTTT.

With respect to this clone: In the same sample, other DNA sequences code for this CDR3. V is TRBV18 and J is TRBJ2-5, with D unclear. CDR3 length: 12 residues. Trimming stripped 3 bases from V and 0 bases from J, with 2 bases between. Germline assignment: CDR1 KGHSH and CDR2 LQKENI. The CDR3, as DNA: TGTGCCAGCTCACCTAACCAAGAGACCCAGTACTTC. Protein: CASSPNQETQYF.

This sequence joins TRBV14 and TRBJ2-2, with TRBD1 matching over 8 bases. The V gene end was trimmed by 4 bases and the J gene end by 1 base; junction bases not matched to a gene: 5. Germline V gene lookup returns CDR1 SGHDN and CDR2 FVKESK. The CDR3 loop spans 16 amino acids. The DNA for the CDR3 is TGTGCCAGCAGCCTAGACAGGGGCAAGAACACCGGGGAGCTGTTTTTT. Its protein product is CASSLDRGKNTGELFF. Complete variable domain (other parts from reference TRBV14 and TRBJ2-2): EAGVTQFPSHSVIEKGQTVTLRCDPISGHDNLYWYRRVMGKEIKFLLHFVKESKQDESGMPNNRFLAERTGGTYSTLKVQPAELEDSGVYFCASSLDRGKNTGELFFGEGSRLTVL.

The chain employs TRBV7-9 and TRBJ2-3; 7 nucleotides agree with TRBD1. CDR1 is SEHNR and CDR2 is FQNEAQ in the germline V gene (reference sequence). This CDR3 is 13 amino acids long. Losses at the gene ends were 5 bases for V and 5 bases for J; bases not matched to a gene: 4. The CDR3 DNA reads TGTGCCAGCAGCCCCAGGGGGAGAGATACGCAGTATTTT. It is translated as CASSPRGRDTQYF.

The rearrangement links TRBV27 to TRBJ2-7, with TRBD1 identical over 10 bases. The CDR3 contains 15 residues. The V and J ends lost 6 bases and 4 bases, in that order; junction bases with no gene match: 9. Germline V lookup: CDR1 MNHEY, CDR2 SMNVEV (reference sequence). DNA for the CDR3: TGTGCCAGCAGGCTAACGGGACAGGGGAAGTACGAGCAGTACTTC. This codes for CASRLTGQGKYEQYF.

In DNA form, the CDR3 reads TGTGCCAGCAGCCAAGGGGGGGCTGGGGCCAACGTCCTGACTTTC. Its translation is CASSQGGAGANVLTF. The genes are TRBV4-2 and TRBJ2-6; TRBD2 might be the D (6 bases). Germline CDR1 and CDR2: LGHNA and YNFKEQ. The V and J ends lost 1 base and 2 bases respectively, with 6 bases between them. The CDR3 sequence is 15 residues long.

The chain is built from TRBV27 and TRBJ2-1; TRBD1 matches 9 bases. Germline trimming cut 6 bases from V and 2 bases from J; bases unmatched to any gene: 5. The CDR3 is made up of 15 amino acids. CDR1 MNHEY and CDR2 SMNVEV come from the germline V gene (reference sequence). CDR3 sequence: CASSHGQGPYNEQFF. CDR3 DNA: TGTGCCAGCAGCCACGGACAGGGGCCCTACAATGAGCAGTTCTTC.

V and J are TRBV28 and TRBJ2-2; TRBD2 might be the D (6 bases). Germline V gives CDR1 MDHEN, CDR2 SYDVKM. V was clipped by 3 bases and J by 5 bases, with 10 bases between them. This CDR3 contains 14 residues. The CDR3 sequence: CASSFSGVTGELFF. The CDR3 nucleotides read TGTGCCAGCAGTTTTAGCGGAGTTACCGGGGAGCTGTTTTTT.

The V gene is TRBV5-1, the J gene TRBJ2-3; maybe TRBD1 (6 bases). This CDR3 contains 14 residues. Trimming cost V 3 bases and J 2 bases, with 10 bases left between them. Germline V gives CDR1 SGHRS, CDR2 YFSETQ. CDR3 residues: CASSSGQITDTQYF. As DNA, the CDR3 is TGCGCCAGCAGCTCCGGACAGATCACAGATACGCAGTATTTT. Drawing the rest from reference TRBV5-1 and TRBJ2-3, the complete variable domain is KAGVTQTPRYLIKTRGQQVTLSCSPISGHRSVSWYQQTPGQGLQFLFEYFSETQRNKGNFPGRFSGRQFSNSRSEMNVSTLELGDSALYLCASSSGQITDTQYFGPGTRLTVL.

This clone appeared once. This chain joins TRBV27 and TRBJ1-2, with TRBD1 matching 8 bases. This CDR3 region has 17 residues. Germline CDR1 and CDR2: MNHEY and SMNVEV (reference sequence). Germline trimming cut 1 base from V and 7 bases from J; bases unmatched to any gene: 14. This CDR3 is CASSLFNDRGHNPGYTF. Here the CDR3 DNA reads TGTGCCAGCAGTTTATTTAACGACAGGGGACACAACCCTGGCTACACCTTC.

The chain links TRBV19 to TRBJ1-1, with D maybe TRBD1 (6 bases). Between the trimmed V and J ends, which lost 6 bases and 1 base, there was a span of 21 bases. The V gene's germline CDR1 is LNHDA and CDR2 SQIVND (reference sequence). The CDR3 is made up of 17 amino acids. The CDR3 region has the DNA TGTGCCAGTAGGGTCCAGGGGCGGCTGAATTGGAACACTGAAGCTTTCTTT. Protein product: CASRVQGRLNWNTEAFF.

The chain carries TRBV7-8 and TRBJ2-7, with TRBD2 matching over 8 bases. The CDR3 runs to 18 residues. The V and J ends lost 0 bases and 3 bases, in that order; junction bases with no gene match: 13. Germline V gene lookup returns CDR1 SGHVS and CDR2 FQNEAQ. In nucleotides, the CDR3 is TGTGCCAGCAGCTTAGCGAGGGGAGGAGCGGGGGAATACTACGAGCAGTACTTC. The encoded protein is CASSLARGGAGEYYEQYF.

The rearrangement joins TRBV11-2 to TRBJ1-2, with D perhaps matching TRBD1 (6 bases). The CDR3 consists of 14 residues. Germline V gene sequence: CDR1 SGHAT, CDR2 FQNNGV. The germline V and J ends were trimmed by 5 bases and 4 bases, with 14 bases remaining between them. The CDR3 DNA reads as TGTGCCAGCAGCGGCACCGGGACACCCTATGGCTACACCTTC. It is translated as CASSGTGTPYGYTF.

The J gene is TRBJ1-1, the V gene TRBV7-2; TRBD1 matches at 8 bases. This CDR3 contains 16 residues. V was pared by 5 bases and J by 1 base, with 9 bases of the junction left unmatched. CDR1 and CDR2 from the germline V gene are SGHTA and FQGNSA. CDR3 loop: CASSQALDRANTEAFF. Written as DNA, the CDR3 is TGTGCCAGCAGCCAAGCCCTGGACAGGGCGAACACTGAAGCTTTCTTT.

The rearrangement joins TRBV28 to TRBJ1-2, with D maybe TRBD1 (5 bases). Germline lookup yields CDR1 MDHEN and CDR2 SYDVKM. The CDR3 is 13 amino acids. Deletions cut 1 base from V and 3 bases from J, with 6 bases between. The CDR3 is CASSLLGHYGYTF. CDR3 DNA: TGTGCCAGCAGTTTATTGGGGCACTATGGCTACACCTTC.

The gene calls are TRBV27 and TRBJ2-1, with TRBD2 identical over 10 bases. Trimming took 0 bases from V and 6 from J; bases not matched to a gene: 11. The CDR3 extends over 18 amino acids. CDR1 is MNHEY and CDR2 is SMNVEV in the germline V gene (reference sequence). The CDR3 DNA reads as TGTGCCAGCAGTTTATCCCCTAGCGGGAGTTCTGTGGGCAATGAGCAGTTCTTC. It is translated as CASSLSPSGSSVGNEQFF.

The rearrangement joins TRBV2 to TRBJ1-3, with 7 nucleotides matching TRBD1. This CDR3 comprises 16 residues. With V trimmed by 5 bases and J by 0 bases, 7 bases remained unmatched. In germline, CDR1 is SNHLY, CDR2 FYNNEI. CDR3 DNA sequence: TGTGCCAGCAGTCCGAGACAGGGTTACTCTGGAAACACCATATATTTT. Its protein is CASSPRQGYSGNTIYF.

J is TRBJ2-1 and V is TRBV4-1; TRBD2 agrees at 12 bases. This CDR3 is built from 17 residues. V gave up 1 base and J gave up 8 bases; unmatched junction bases: 9. Germline assignment: CDR1 MGHRA and CDR2 YSYEKL. The DNA of the CDR3 is TGCGCCAGCAGCCAAGGACTCGGACTAGCGGGAAATCATGAGCAGTTCTTC. Translation: CASSQGLGLAGNHEQFF.

V is TRBV5-6 and J is TRBJ2-2; TRBD2 matches 14 bases. V dropped 0 bases and J dropped 3; count of bases not matched to a gene: 7. Per germline, CDR1 SGHDT and CDR2 YYEEEE. The CDR3 covers 19 residues. DNA of the CDR3: TGTGCCAGCAGCTTGGTCCAGACTAGCGGGAGGGCTTACACCGGGGAGCTGTTTTTT. It yields the protein CASSLVQTSGRAYTGELFF.

The chain has TRBV6-6 and TRBJ2-1, with D hard to call. Germline loops: CDR1 MNHNY, CDR2 SVGAGI (reference sequence). V was trimmed by 0 bases and J by 3 bases, leaving 12 bases between them. The CDR3 covers 16 residues. The CDR3 nucleotides are TGTGCCAGCAGTTACTCAGGTCGGATGGACTACAATGAGCAGTTCTTC. As protein: CASSYSGRMDYNEQFF.

V is TRBV2 and J is TRBJ2-2; 10 nucleotides line up with TRBD1. CDR1 is SNHLY, CDR2 FYNNEI, per germline. The CDR3 contains 14 residues. After removal of 9 bases from V and 3 bases from J, the junction contained 4 bases not matched to a gene. The CDR3 DNA follows: TGTGCCAGTGCCGGGACAGGGGACACCGGGGAGCTGTTTTTT. This encodes CASAGTGDTGELFF. The whole variable domain, remainder taken from reference TRBV2 and TRBJ2-2, is EPEVTQTPSHQVTQMGQEVILRCVPISNHLYFYWYRQILGQKVEFLVSFYNNEISEKSEIFDDQFSVERPDGSNFTLKIRSTKLEDSAMYFCASAGTGDTGELFFGEGSRLTVL.

The V and J genes are TRBV18 and TRBJ1-1; maybe TRBD1 (5 bases). V was shortened by 3 bases and J by 1 base, with 18 bases between the two germline ends. Germline CDR1 reads KGHSH; CDR2 reads LQKENI. The CDR3 spans 17 residues. The CDR3 region is CASSPAGLFLGNTEAFF. The CDR3, as DNA: TGTGCCAGCTCACCTGCAGGGCTATTCTTGGGGAACACTGAAGCTTTCTTT.

This clone was detected only once. V is TRBV14 and J is TRBJ2-7, with a possible D match to TRBD1 (6 bases). Germline V gene sequence: CDR1 SGHDN, CDR2 FVKESK. The V end was cut by 3 bases, the J end by 2 bases, with 20 bases between. The CDR3 is made up of 17 amino acids. CDR3 nucleotides: TGTGCCAGCAGCCACTTCATCATCAGGGGCATTACCTACGAGCAGTACTTC. Translation: CASSHFIIRGITYEQYF.